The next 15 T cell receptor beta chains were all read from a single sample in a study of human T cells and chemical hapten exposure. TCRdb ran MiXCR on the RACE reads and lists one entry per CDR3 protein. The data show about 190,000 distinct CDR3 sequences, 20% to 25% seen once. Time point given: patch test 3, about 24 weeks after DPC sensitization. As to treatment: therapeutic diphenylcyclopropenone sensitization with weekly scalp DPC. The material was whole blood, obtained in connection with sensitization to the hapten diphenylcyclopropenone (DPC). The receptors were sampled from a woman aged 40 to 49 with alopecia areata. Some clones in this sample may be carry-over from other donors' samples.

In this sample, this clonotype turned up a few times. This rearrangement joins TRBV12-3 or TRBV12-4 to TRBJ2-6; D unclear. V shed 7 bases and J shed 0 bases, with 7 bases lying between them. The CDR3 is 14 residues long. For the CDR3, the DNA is TGTGCCAGCACCCTGAGCTCTGGGGCCAACGTCCTGACTTTC. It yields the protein CASTLSSGANVLTF.

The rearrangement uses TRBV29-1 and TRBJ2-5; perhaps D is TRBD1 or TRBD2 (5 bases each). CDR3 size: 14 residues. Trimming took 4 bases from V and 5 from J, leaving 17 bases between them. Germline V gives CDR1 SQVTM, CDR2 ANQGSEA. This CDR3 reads CSVAGQARRETQYF. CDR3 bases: TGCAGCGTTGCGGGGCAGGCCCGGCGGGAGACCCAGTACTTC. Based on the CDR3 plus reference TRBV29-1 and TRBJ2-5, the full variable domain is SAVISQKPSRDICQRGTSLTIQCQVDSQVTMMFWYRQQPGQSLTLIATANQGSEATYESGFVIDKFPISRPNLTFSTLTVSNMSPEDSSIYLCSVAGQARRETQYFGPGTRLLVL.

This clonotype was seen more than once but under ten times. CDR3 protein: CASTDDLVLNEQFF. The DNA of the CDR3 is TGCGCCAGCACCGATGATCTCGTCTTAAATGAGCAGTTCTTC. The chain combines TRBV5-1 with TRBJ2-1; D gene ambiguous. Trimming took off 6 bases at V and 7 bases at J, with 17 bases between the two ends. The CDR3 consists of 14 residues. CDR1 is SGHRS and CDR2 is YFSETQ in the germline V gene.

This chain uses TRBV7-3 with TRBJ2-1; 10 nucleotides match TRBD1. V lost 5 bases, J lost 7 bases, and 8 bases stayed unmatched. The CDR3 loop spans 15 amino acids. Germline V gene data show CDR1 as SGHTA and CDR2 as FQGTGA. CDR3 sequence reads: CASSPGTGARNEQFF. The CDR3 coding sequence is TGTGCCAGCAGCCCGGGGACAGGGGCTCGGAATGAGCAGTTCTTC.

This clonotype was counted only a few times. The CDR3 coding sequence is TGTGCCAGCTCACAGGACAGGGCGTTTGGCTACACCTTC. This encodes CASSQDRAFGYTF. The rearrangement uses TRBV18 and TRBJ1-2; 8 positions agree with TRBD1. This CDR3 has 13 residues. The trim removed 4 bases at V and 7 bases at J, leaving 5 bases unmatched. Germline V gives CDR1 KGHSH, CDR2 LQKENI.

The CDR3 sequence is CASSFGISGANVLTF. The DNA for the CDR3 is TGTGCCAGCAGCTTCGGGATCTCTGGGGCCAACGTCCTGACTTTC. The chain links TRBV7-8 to TRBJ2-6; D might be TRBD2 (5 bases). Germline CDR1 SGHVS, CDR2 FQNEAQ. The V end lost 3 bases, the J end lost 0 bases, and 6 bases lay between the germline ends. The CDR3 is 15 residues long.

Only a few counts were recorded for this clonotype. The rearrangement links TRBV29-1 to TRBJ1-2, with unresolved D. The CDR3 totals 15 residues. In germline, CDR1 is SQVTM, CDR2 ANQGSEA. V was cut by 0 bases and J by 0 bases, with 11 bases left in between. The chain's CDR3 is CSVEDRAGSNYGYTF. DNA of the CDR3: TGCAGCGTTGAAGATCGGGCGGGCTCTAACTATGGCTACACCTTC.

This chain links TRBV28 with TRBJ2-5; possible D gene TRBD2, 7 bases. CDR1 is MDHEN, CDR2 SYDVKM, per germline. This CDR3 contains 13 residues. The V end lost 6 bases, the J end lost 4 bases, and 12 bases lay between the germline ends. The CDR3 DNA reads TGTGCCAGCAGCCGGGGGGCGGGAGAGACCCAGTACTTC. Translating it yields CASSRGAGETQYF.

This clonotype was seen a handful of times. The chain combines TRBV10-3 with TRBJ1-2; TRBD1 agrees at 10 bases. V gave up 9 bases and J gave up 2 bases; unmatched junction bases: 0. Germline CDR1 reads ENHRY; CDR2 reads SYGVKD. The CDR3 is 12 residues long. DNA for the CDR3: TGTGCCATGGGACAGGGGAACTATGGCTACACCTTC. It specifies CAMGQGNYGYTF.

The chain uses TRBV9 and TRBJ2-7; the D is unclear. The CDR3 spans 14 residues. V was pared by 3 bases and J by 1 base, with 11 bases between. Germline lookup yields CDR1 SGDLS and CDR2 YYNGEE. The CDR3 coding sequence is TGTGCCAGCAGCGCCGTAGGGTCGTCCTACGAGCAGTACTTC. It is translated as CASSAVGSSYEQYF.

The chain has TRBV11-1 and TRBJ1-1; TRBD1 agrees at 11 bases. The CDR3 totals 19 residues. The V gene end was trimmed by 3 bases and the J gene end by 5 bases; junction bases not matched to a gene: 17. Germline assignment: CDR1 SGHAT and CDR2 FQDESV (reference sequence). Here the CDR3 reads CASSLYNHRDRGFGTEAFF. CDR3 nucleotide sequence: TGTGCCAGCAGCTTGTACAACCACCGGGACAGGGGGTTCGGGACTGAAGCTTTCTTT. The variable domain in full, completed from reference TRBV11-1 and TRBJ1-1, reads EAEVAQSPRYKITEKSQAVAFWCDPISGHATLYWYRQILGQGPELLVQFQDESVVDDSQLPKDRFSAERLKGVDSTLKIQPAELGDSAMYLCASSLYNHRDRGFGTEAFFGQGTRLTVV.

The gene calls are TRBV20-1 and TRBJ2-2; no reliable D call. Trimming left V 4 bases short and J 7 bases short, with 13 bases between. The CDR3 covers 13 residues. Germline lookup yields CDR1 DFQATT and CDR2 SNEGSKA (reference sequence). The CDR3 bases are TGCAGTGCTATCGACCAGGTTGGCGGGGAGCTGTTTTTT. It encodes CSAIDQVGGELFF.

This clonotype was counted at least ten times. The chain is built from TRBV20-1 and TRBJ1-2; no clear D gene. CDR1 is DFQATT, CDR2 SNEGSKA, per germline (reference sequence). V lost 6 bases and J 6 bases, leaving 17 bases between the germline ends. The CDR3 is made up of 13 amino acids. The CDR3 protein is CSAPIPGQDGYTF. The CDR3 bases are TGCAGTGCCCCGATTCCGGGTCAGGATGGCTACACCTTC.

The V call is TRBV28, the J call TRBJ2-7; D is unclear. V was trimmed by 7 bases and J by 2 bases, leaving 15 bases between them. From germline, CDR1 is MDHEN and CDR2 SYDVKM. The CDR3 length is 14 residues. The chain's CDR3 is CASTVTVRTYEQYF. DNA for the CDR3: TGTGCCAGCACCGTTACCGTCCGAACCTACGAGCAGTACTTC. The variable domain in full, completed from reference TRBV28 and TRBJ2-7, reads DVKVTQSSRYLVKRTGEKVFLECVQDMDHENMFWYRQDPGLGLRLIYFSYDVKMKEKGDIPEGYSVSREKKERFSLILESASTNQTSMYLCASTVTVRTYEQYFGPGTRLTVT.

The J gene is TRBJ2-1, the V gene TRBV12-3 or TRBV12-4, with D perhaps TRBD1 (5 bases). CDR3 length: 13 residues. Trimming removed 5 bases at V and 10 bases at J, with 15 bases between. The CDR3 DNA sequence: TGTGCCAGCAGTCCCGATGGGGCCAGGGAGCAGTTCTTC. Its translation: CASSPDGAREQFF.